The T cell receptor (beta chain) described here comes from a study of blood T cell repertoires in COVID-19. TCRdb's table, derived via immunoSEQ multiplex PCR, lists solely in-frame clones and lacks some. Of over 200,000 clones in the sample, 70% to 75% are singletons; the top ten hold 2.5% to 4%. The CDR3 is 16 residues long. J lost 5 bases, V lost 3 bases, and 5 bases had no gene match. In germline, CDR1 is SGDLS, CDR2 YYNGEE. Specimen: peripheral blood. This rearrangement joins TRBV9 to TRBJ2-3; 14 bases line up with TRBD2. The sequence derives from a woman aged 80 or over with acute or convalescent COVID-19. In DNA form, the CDR3 reads TGTGCCAGCAGCGCCAGACTAGCGGGGGGGCAAGATACGCAGTATTTT. Amino acids: CASSARLAGGQDTQYF.